This is a list of T cell receptor beta chains from one sample in a study of blood T cell repertoires in COVID-19. The data were produced by immunoSEQ multiplex PCR, yet TCRdb's version contains in-frame clones alone and is incomplete. The data show under 200,000 clones, with about four fifths seen just once and roughly 2% held by the top ten. The sample taken for sequencing was peripheral blood. Source of these receptors: a woman aged 80 or older with acute or convalescent COVID-19. Both conserved end residues are part of each CDR3. Fields, in order: clone size, CDR3 length, V gene, D gene, J gene, CDR3 DNA, CDR3 protein. A D gene is named only where the DNA matches it firmly. Size is stated for part of the rows, as once, few or many counts, or as a class when the clone is expanded.

abundance: -
len: 15
v_gene: TRBV5-1
d_gene: TRBD1
j_gene: TRBJ2-3
CDR3nt: TGCGCCAGCAGCTTAGGACAGGGAAATCCAGATACGCAGTATTTT
CDR3aa: CASSLGQGNPDTQYF

abundance: -
len: 15
v_gene: TRBV2
d_gene: TRBD1
j_gene: TRBJ1-1
CDR3nt: TGTGCCAGCAGGATTAAGACAGGGGGGACGGCTGAAGCTTTCTTT
CDR3aa: CASRIKTGGTAEAFF

abundance: -
len: 13
v_gene: TRBV7-9
d_gene: -
j_gene: TRBJ2-2
CDR3nt: TGTGCCAGCAGCTACAGTAACACCGGGGAGCTGTTTTTT
CDR3aa: CASSYSNTGELFF

abundance: once
len: 17
v_gene: TRBV10-3
d_gene: -
j_gene: TRBJ1-1
CDR3nt: TGTGCCATCAGGGAAGTAGTAACAGCATCTTTGAACACTGAAGCTTTCTTT
CDR3aa: CAIREVVTASLNTEAFF

abundance: once
len: 15
v_gene: TRBV6-2/TRBV6-3
d_gene: -
j_gene: TRBJ1-2
CDR3nt: TGTGCCAGCAGCGCAATGATATCGGGGGTGTATGGCTACACCTTC
CDR3aa: CASSAMISGVYGYTF

abundance: -
len: 22
v_gene: TRBV3-1/TRBV3-2
d_gene: TRBD1
j_gene: TRBJ1-3
CDR3nt: TGTGCCAGCAGCCAAGAACCGGGACAGGGACCGAGAGAACTCCACTCTGGAAACACCATATATTTT
CDR3aa: CASSQEPGQGPRELHSGNTIYF

abundance: -
len: 17
v_gene: TRBV5-1
d_gene: TRBD2
j_gene: TRBJ2-5
CDR3nt: TGCGCCAGCAGCTTGGGGCAGGGACTAGCGGGGGAGAAGACCCAGTACTTC
CDR3aa: CASSLGQGLAGEKTQYF

abundance: -
len: 18
v_gene: TRBV3-1/TRBV3-2
d_gene: -
j_gene: TRBJ2-6
CDR3nt: TGTGCCAGCAGCTCCGTTGGCGGGCAGGGGTCTGGGGCCAACGTCCTGACTTTC
CDR3aa: CASSSVGGQGSGANVLTF

abundance: -
len: 15
v_gene: TRBV5-5
d_gene: TRBD1
j_gene: TRBJ2-2
CDR3nt: TGTGCCAGCAGCACTTCGGACAGGGTGGCCGGGGAGCTGTTTTTT
CDR3aa: CASSTSDRVAGELFF

abundance: -
len: 14
v_gene: TRBV19
d_gene: -
j_gene: TRBJ2-2
CDR3nt: TGTGCCAGTAGTATTAAGGGAGTGTCCGGGGAGCTGTTTTTT
CDR3aa: CASSIKGVSGELFF

abundance: few
len: 15
v_gene: TRBV7-9
d_gene: -
j_gene: TRBJ1-4
CDR3nt: TGTGCCAGCAGTTACAATTCCCCGTCATTCGAAAAACTGTTTTTT
CDR3aa: CASSYNSPSFEKLFF

abundance: -
len: 14
v_gene: TRBV6-2/TRBV6-3
d_gene: -
j_gene: TRBJ1-1
CDR3nt: TGTGCCAGCAGTCTGGGACTTGCCAACACTGAAGCTTTCTTT
CDR3aa: CASSLGLANTEAFF

abundance: -
len: 15
v_gene: TRBV5-5
d_gene: -
j_gene: TRBJ2-7
CDR3nt: TGTGCCAGCAGTCCCCTAGGGGGAAGCTCCTACGAGCAGTACTTC
CDR3aa: CASSPLGGSSYEQYF

abundance: -
len: 13
v_gene: TRBV2
d_gene: -
j_gene: TRBJ2-3
CDR3nt: TGTGCCAGCAGTTACAGGGTAGCAGATACGCAGTATTTT
CDR3aa: CASSYRVADTQYF

abundance: few
len: 14
v_gene: TRBV5-1
d_gene: -
j_gene: TRBJ2-2
CDR3nt: TGCGCCAGCAGCTTGGATCGGGGTACCGGGGAGCTGTTTTTT
CDR3aa: CASSLDRGTGELFF

abundance: -
len: 14
v_gene: TRBV10-3
d_gene: TRBD1
j_gene: TRBJ1-5
CDR3nt: TGTGCCATCAGCAGGACAGGGGGCGATCAGCCCCAGCATTTT
CDR3aa: CAISRTGGDQPQHF

abundance: -
len: 16
v_gene: TRBV7-2
d_gene: -
j_gene: TRBJ2-3
CDR3nt: TGTGCCAGCAGTTTAATCGGTGACACGGCCACAGATACGCAGTATTTT
CDR3aa: CASSLIGDTATDTQYF

abundance: -
len: 12
v_gene: TRBV29-1
d_gene: -
j_gene: TRBJ2-3
CDR3nt: TGCAGCGCCCGGGGGATAGTGGGAACGCAGTATTTT
CDR3aa: CSARGIVGTQYF

abundance: -
len: 13
v_gene: TRBV14
d_gene: -
j_gene: TRBJ2-1
CDR3nt: TGTGCCAGCAGCCAAGAGTTATACAATGAGCAGTTCTTC
CDR3aa: CASSQELYNEQFF

abundance: -
len: 14
v_gene: TRBV19
d_gene: -
j_gene: TRBJ1-1
CDR3nt: TGTGCCAGTACCTCTTCTCGGTTAAACACTGAAGCTTTCTTT
CDR3aa: CASTSSRLNTEAFF

abundance: -
len: 12
v_gene: TRBV6-5
d_gene: -
j_gene: TRBJ1-1
CDR3nt: TGTGCCAGCAGTTATCGGAACACTGAAGCTTTCTTT
CDR3aa: CASSYRNTEAFF

abundance: -
len: 15
v_gene: TRBV2
d_gene: -
j_gene: TRBJ2-1
CDR3nt: TGTGCCAGCAGTCAAGACATTGGCCCCTACAATGAGCAGTTCTTC
CDR3aa: CASSQDIGPYNEQFF